The 29 T cell receptor beta chains listed next were all sequenced from one sample in a study of cytomegalovirus exposure and HLA in healthy donors (dated by TCRdb to between 2016 and 2019). The library came from the immunoSEQ multiplex PCR assay. The multiplex PCR relied on a mix of 60 forward primers for TCR Vbeta segments and 13 reverse primers for TCR Jbeta segments. In its TCRdb copy, this immuneACCESS table keeps in-frame sequences only and misses some clones. Where compared with another copy, unresolved V genes explain less than half of these, and the others have no known cause. This sample gives some 170,000 clones in total; more than 60% of them show up just once. The top ten constitute under 3% of the sample. The source material was PBMCs. The receptors were gathered from a human donor in good health.

The CDR3 loop is CASTSPPRQVHYGYTF. CDR3 in DNA: TGTGCCAGCACCTCGCCCCCGAGACAGGTGCACTATGGCTACACCTTC. The chain combines TRBV9 with TRBJ1-2, with TRBD1 as a possible D gene (6 bases). V gave up 6 bases and J gave up 3 bases, with 21 bases separating them. This CDR3 comprises 16 residues. CDR1 and CDR2 from the germline V gene are SGDLS and YYNGEE.

The chain joins TRBV9 to TRBJ2-2; 7 nucleotides align to TRBD1. J was trimmed by 6 bases and V by 0 bases; bases with no gene match: 5. Germline CDR1 reads SGDLS; CDR2 reads YYNGEE. The CDR3 runs 15 residues. This chain's CDR3 is CASSVDHRGAGELFF. The CDR3 bases are TGTGCCAGCAGCGTAGATCACAGGGGCGCCGGGGAGCTGTTTTTT. Combining the CDR3 with reference TRBV9 and TRBJ2-2 gives the whole variable domain DSGVTQTPKHLITATGQRVTLRCSPRSGDLSVYWYQQSLDQGLQFLIQYYNGEERAKGNILERFSAQQFPDLHSELNLSSLELGDSALYFCASSVDHRGAGELFFGEGSRLTVL.

The rearrangement joins TRBV2 to TRBJ2-1, with 9 nucleotides matching TRBD1. After removal of 6 bases from V and 9 bases from J, the junction contained 15 bases not matched to a gene. There are 16 residues in the CDR3. Germline V gives CDR1 SNHLY, CDR2 FYNNEI. CDR3 sequence (DNA): TGTGCCAGCAGAGGCCCACGGGACAGGGAGGTTTTTGAGCAGTTCTTC. Protein sequence: CASRGPRDREVFEQFF.

The chain uses TRBV7-3 and TRBJ1-6; 10 nucleotides align to TRBD1. Trimming removed 2 bases from V and 6 bases from J; junction bases left unmatched: 1. Germline V gives CDR1 SGHTA, CDR2 FQGTGA. The CDR3 runs 15 residues. This chain's CDR3 is CASSLGTGVNSPLHF. The CDR3 DNA follows: TGTGCCAGCAGCTTAGGGACAGGGGTTAATTCACCCCTCCACTTT.

The chain is built from TRBV4-1 and TRBJ1-5; a weak D match, TRBD1 (5 bases). Germline V gives CDR1 MGHRA, CDR2 YSYEKL. Trimming stripped 0 bases from V and 2 bases from J, with 11 bases between. The CDR3 has 16 amino acids. In nucleotides, the CDR3 is TGCGCCAGCAGCCAAGATCGGGGGGTGGGCAATCAGCCCCAGCATTTT. Translating it yields CASSQDRGVGNQPQHF.

This clone came up a few times. This sequence joins TRBV6-1 and TRBJ2-3, with TRBD2 as a possible D gene (5 bases). Germline CDR1 is MNHNS and CDR2 is SASEGT. Trimming left V 2 bases short and J 5 bases short, with 11 bases between. CDR3 length equals 14 residues. CDR3 loop: CASSELTRLDTQYF. The DNA for the CDR3 is TGTGCCAGCAGTGAATTAACTAGACTAGATACGCAGTATTTT.

This rearrangement joins TRBV4-3 to TRBJ1-1; D might be TRBD1 (6 bases). Trimming stripped 0 bases from V and 4 bases from J, with 18 bases between. The CDR3 consists of 17 residues. Germline V lookup: CDR1 LGHNA, CDR2 YSLEER. The CDR3 DNA follows: TGCGCCAGCAGCCAAGAGGCGGGGGGCGGTGCCGGCACTGAAGCTTTCTTT. Translated, it gives CASSQEAGGGAGTEAFF.

This clone was seen only once. The chain employs TRBV11-2 and TRBJ1-1; 7 bases line up with TRBD1. The germline CDR1 and CDR2 sequences are SGHAT and FQNNGV. Unmatched junction bases numbered 4, after V lost 1 base and J lost 5 bases. This CDR3 is built from 14 residues. In DNA form, the CDR3 reads TGTGCCAGCAGCTTAGGACAGGGTTGGACTGAAGCTTTCTTT. Translated: CASSLGQGWTEAFF.

J is TRBJ1-5 and V is TRBV18; 7 bases align to TRBD1. This CDR3 has 15 amino acids. The trim removed 3 bases at V and 4 bases at J, leaving 6 bases unmatched. The germline CDR1 and CDR2 sequences are KGHSH and LQKENI. The CDR3 nucleotides are TGTGCCAGCTCACCCGGGACAGCCGATAATCAGCCCCAGCATTTT. Translated, it gives CASSPGTADNQPQHF.

The sample holds one count of this clone. A junction boundary mismatches the germline segment, possibly from a read error. The V and J genes are TRBV7-9 and TRBJ1-2; no firm D call. The CDR3 loop spans 12 amino acids. Germline V lookup: CDR1 SEHNR, CDR2 FQNEAQ (reference sequence). The CDR3 region is CSSSPEGYGYTF. In DNA form, the CDR3 reads TGTTCCAGCAGCCCCGAGGGCTATGGCTACACCTTC.

The CDR3 DNA is TGTGCCAGCAGCTTAGACAGTTCCTACGAGCAGTACTTC. This translates into CASSLDSSYEQYF. The chain links TRBV7-9 to TRBJ2-7; no clear D gene. CDR1 is SEHNR, CDR2 FQNEAQ, per germline (reference sequence). The CDR3 contains 13 residues. Trimming took 1 base from V and 1 from J, leaving 5 bases between them.

As to this clone: The junction shows a germline mismatch at one end, possibly a read error. In the same sample, other DNA sequences code for this CDR3. This sequence joins TRBV2 and TRBJ1-1; D not certain. The CDR3 totals 11 residues. Germline CDR1 SNHLY, CDR2 FYNNEI. CDR3 region: CASSGLFYAFF. As DNA, the CDR3 is TGCGCCAGCAGTGGACTGTTTTATGCTTTCTTT.

The rearrangement uses TRBV11-2 and TRBJ2-7, with 11 bases identical to TRBD1. Germline loops: CDR1 SGHAT, CDR2 FQNNGV. The CDR3 loop spans 13 amino acids. The ends lost 5 bases at V and 6 bases at J; junction bases unmatched: 3. For the CDR3, the DNA is TGTGCCAGCAGCCCCGGGACAGGGGGCGAGCAGTACTTC. This sequence encodes CASSPGTGGEQYF.

The V call is TRBV12-5, the J call TRBJ1-2, with TRBD1 matching over 7 bases. This CDR3 contains 15 residues. The trim removed 1 base at V and 6 bases at J, leaving 8 bases unmatched. Germline V gene data show CDR1 as LGHNT and CDR2 as FRNRAP. CDR3 coding DNA: TGTGCTAGTGGTTTGGAATACGTGACAGGGAATGGCTACACCTTC. Translation: CASGLEYVTGNGYTF.

The chain joins TRBV6-4 to TRBJ2-3; 9 positions match TRBD2. This CDR3 comprises 16 residues. Germline lookup yields CDR1 MRHNA and CDR2 SNTAGT. With V trimmed by 0 bases and J by 2 bases, 3 bases remained unmatched. The CDR3: CASSDSAGGATDTQYF. The CDR3 DNA follows: TGTGCCAGCAGTGACTCTGCGGGGGGGGCCACAGATACGCAGTATTTT.

The V gene is TRBV7-8, the J gene TRBJ2-5; D perhaps matches TRBD2 (6 bases). CDR1 is SGHVS and CDR2 is FQNEAQ in the germline V gene. The germline V and J ends were trimmed by 5 bases and 2 bases, with 12 bases remaining between them. The CDR3 sequence is 14 residues long. The CDR3 spells CASSEIGGQETQYF. For the CDR3, the DNA is TGTGCCAGCAGCGAAATTGGGGGGCAAGAGACCCAGTACTTC.

This rearrangement joins TRBV7-2 to TRBJ2-2; D might be TRBD1 (5 bases). The CDR3 has 13 amino acids. V was trimmed by 9 bases and J by 8 bases, leaving 16 bases between them. CDR1 is SGHTA, CDR2 FQGNSA, per germline. The CDR3 loop is CARKQTGRGELFF. The CDR3 DNA reads TGTGCCAGGAAACAAACAGGACGAGGGGAGCTGTTTTTT.

This clone was detected a few times. V and J are TRBV29-1 and TRBJ2-1; 9 bases map to TRBD1. Germline CDR1 reads SQVTM; CDR2 reads ANQGSEA. The length of the CDR3 is 15 residues. Germline trimming cut 4 bases from V and 6 bases from J; bases unmatched to any gene: 10. The CDR3 reads CSVGKPGQGRNEQFF. CDR3 in DNA: TGCAGCGTTGGGAAGCCGGGACAGGGACGCAATGAGCAGTTCTTC.

This clone showed up just once. The gene calls are TRBV10-3 and TRBJ2-1; 8 nucleotides line up with TRBD1. Germline CDR1 is ENHRY and CDR2 is SYGVKD. This CDR3 spans 14 amino acids. The J segment lost 9 bases and the V segment lost 7 bases, leaving 11 bases of the junction unmatched. CDR3 amino acids: CAITTGQASVEQFF. The CDR3 region has the DNA TGTGCCATCACTACGGGACAGGCGAGCGTTGAGCAGTTCTTC.

This sequence joins TRBV23-1 and TRBJ1-1; 7 bases match TRBD1. TRBV23-1 qualifies as an ORF whose function is uncertain. After removal of 0 bases from V and 2 bases from J, the junction contained 6 bases not matched to a gene. The CDR3 extends over 16 amino acids. CDR3 in amino acids: CASSQSGGVGNTEAFF. CDR3 DNA: TGCGCCAGCAGTCAATCAGGGGGCGTGGGAAACACTGAAGCTTTCTTT.

The chain joins TRBV10-3 to TRBJ1-1, with D possibly TRBD1 on 5 matching bases. In germline, CDR1 is ENHRY, CDR2 SYGVKD. V was cut by 4 bases and J by 0 bases, with 9 bases left in between. CDR3 length: 14 residues. The DNA for the CDR3 is TGTGCCATCAGTGCGGGGGACTTGAACACTGAAGCTTTCTTT. The encoded protein is CAISAGDLNTEAFF.

V usage is TRBV27 and J usage is TRBJ1-2; D is ambiguous. Trimming left V 5 bases short and J 5 bases short, with 15 bases between. This CDR3 is 14 amino acids long. In germline, CDR1 is MNHEY, CDR2 SMNVEV (reference sequence). The CDR3 bases are TGTGCCAGCAGTGCCCTGACGGGGTGGTATGGCTACACCTTC. Translation gives CASSALTGWYGYTF.

The V call is TRBV6-5, the J call TRBJ2-5, with TRBD1 identical over 8 bases. Germline values: CDR1 MNHEY, CDR2 SVGAGI. With 8 bases clipped from V and 5 bases from J, the junction kept 7 bases outside the gene matches. CDR3 length equals 13 residues. The CDR3 DNA sequence: TGTGCCAGCCGTGATCAGGGGGCGGAGACCCAGTACTTC. The encoded protein is CASRDQGAETQYF.

This clone came up a few times. This chain joins TRBV5-1 and TRBJ2-1; D uncertain. This CDR3 is 13 amino acids long. The V gene's germline CDR1 is SGHRS and CDR2 YFSETQ. Trimming took off 1 base at V and 5 bases at J, with 7 bases between the two ends. The CDR3 sequence: CASSLTPNNEQFF. The CDR3 nucleotides are TGCGCCAGCAGCTTGACACCCAACAATGAGCAGTTCTTC. The variable domain in full, with the rest retrieved from reference TRBV5-1 and TRBJ2-1, is KAGVTQTPRYLIKTRGQQVTLSCSPISGHRSVSWYQQTPGQGLQFLFEYFSETQRNKGNFPGRFSGRQFSNSRSEMNVSTLELGDSALYLCASSLTPNNEQFFGPGTRLTVL.

The CDR3 sequence: CASSTSGTGGYGYTF. The CDR3 DNA is TGTGCCAGTAGTACGTCCGGGACAGGGGGCTATGGCTACACCTTC. V and J are TRBV19 and TRBJ1-2; 11 nucleotides line up with TRBD1. The CDR3 runs to 15 residues. Germline assignment: CDR1 LNHDA and CDR2 SQIVND (reference sequence). The trim removed 4 bases at V and 4 bases at J, leaving 5 bases unmatched.

The chain has TRBV5-6 and TRBJ1-3; D is possibly TRBD1 (6 bases). This CDR3 is 16 amino acids long. Germline lookup yields CDR1 SGHDT and CDR2 YYEEEE. V lost 5 bases, J lost 3 bases, and 18 bases lay in between. DNA of the CDR3: TGTGCCAGCAGTTTAACAGGGACTAATCTTGGAAACACCATATATTTT. Amino acids: CASSLTGTNLGNTIYF. Full variable domain (remainder filled in from reference TRBV5-6 and TRBJ1-3): DAGVTQSPTHLIKTRGQQVTLRCSPKSGHDTVSWYQQALGQGPQFIFQYYEEEERQRGNFPDRFSGHQFPNYSSELNVNALLLGDSALYLCASSLTGTNLGNTIYFGEGSWLTVV.

This sequence joins TRBV18 and TRBJ1-1; 7 bases are shared with TRBD1. Germline-derived CDR1 and CDR2 are KGHSH and LQKENI. CDR3 size: 13 residues. V dropped 3 bases and J dropped 8; count of bases not matched to a gene: 6. The CDR3 DNA is TGTGCCAGCTCACCTTCCGAGGACAGGGAAGCTTTCTTT. This sequence encodes CASSPSEDREAFF.

CDR3: CASSGAGSDQETQYF. The CDR3 bases are TGTGCCAGCAGCGGGGCGGGGAGCGACCAAGAGACCCAGTACTTC. J is TRBJ2-5 and V is TRBV5-4; D might be TRBD2 (6 bases). This CDR3 comprises 15 residues. Germline V gene lookup returns CDR1 SGHNT and CDR2 YYREEE (reference sequence). V was trimmed by 4 bases and J by 0 bases, leaving 13 bases between them.

The CDR3 nucleotides read TGTGCCAGCAGCTTCGGACTGAGCTACAATGAGCAGTTCTTC. Translation gives CASSFGLSYNEQFF. This chain uses TRBV5-6 with TRBJ2-1; the D gene is possibly TRBD2 (5 bases). CDR3 length: 14 residues. The germline V gene has CDR1 SGHDT and CDR2 YYEEEE. Between the trimmed V and J ends, which lost 2 bases and 3 bases, there was a span of 9 bases. Looking up the rest from reference TRBV5-6 and TRBJ2-1 gives the full variable domain: DAGVTQSPTHLIKTRGQQVTLRCSPKSGHDTVSWYQQALGQGPQFIFQYYEEEERQRGNFPDRFSGHQFPNYSSELNVNALLLGDSALYLCASSFGLSYNEQFFGPGTRLTVL.